Sequencing of this T cell receptor beta chain was carried out in a study of cytomegalovirus exposure and HLA in healthy donors. CDR3 length: 13 residues. V lost 5 bases, J lost 7 bases, and 9 bases lay in between. CDR1 and CDR2 from the germline V gene are SEHNR and FQNEAQ (reference sequence). PCR primers comprised 60 Vbeta and 13 Jbeta primers. Measured with immunoSEQ multiplex PCR; TCRdb has only the in-frame clones, and not every one. The data show over 150,000 clones, about 85% seen once. The clonotype was recovered from a man aged 25 to 45 in good health and CMV-seropositive. The chain employs TRBV7-9 and TRBJ1-6; D ambiguous. The source material was PBMCs. CDR3 residues: CASSGLGNSPLHF. CDR3 bases: TGTGCCAGCAGCGGACTGGGCAATTCACCCCTCCACTTT.